This entry features one T cell receptor beta chain sequence. Its specificity is unknown. The CDR3 contains 16 residues. CDR1 and CDR2 from the germline V gene are SGHVS and FNYEAQ. V gave up 5 bases and J gave up 1 base; unmatched junction bases: 4. The method was immunoSEQ multiplex PCR; TCRdb's version includes in-frame clones alone and lacks a portion of them. The table records around 91,000 clones, 80% to 95% of them present only once. These data come from a study of T cell responses to AZD1222 COVID-19 vaccine. Study outcomes and limitations: The donor cohort was predominantly white British with a female majority, and clonal diversity may have been underestimated.

This chain connects TRBV7-6 to TRBJ2-2; 10 positions match TRBD2. This clonotype originated in an adult who received the AZD1222 COVID-19 vaccine. The specimen comprised peripheral blood, sampled 28 days after the second AZD1222 dose. Here the CDR3 DNA reads TGTGCCAGCAGCCGCGGACTAGCGGTGAACACCGGGGAGCTGTTTTTT. It codes for CASSRGLAVNTGELFF.